The present T cell receptor beta chain was sequenced within a study of blood T cell repertoires in COVID-19. For the study at large: Samples representing acute and convalescent COVID-19 were sourced from the United States, Italy and Spain. T cells, B-cell-depleted T cells, or PBMCs supplied cDNA or gDNA.

Germline-derived CDR1 and CDR2 are MNHEY and SMNVEV (reference sequence). This CDR3 is 15 amino acids long. Trimming at V came to 3 bases and at J to 9 bases, leaving 12 bases not matched to a gene. Per the authors' pipeline: Amplification of reference gene primers was used by the study to estimate nucleated cell counts. Only in-frame clones appear in the TCRdb table, and some are missing; sequencing was by immunoSEQ multiplex PCR. V, J and clone size reflect that table, while D and trimming were determined from the DNA. The sample has about 380,000 clones, about 80% seen once; the top ten hold approximately 1%.

The clonotype was recovered from a human donor with acute or convalescent COVID-19. The donor label of this sample is uncertain. V usage is TRBV27 and J usage is TRBJ2-3, with TRBD1 matching 7 bases. Sequenced input: peripheral blood. CDR3 amino acids: CASSFLPTGLYTQYF. The CDR3 DNA reads TGTGCCAGCAGTTTCCTTCCGACAGGGCTCTACACGCAGTATTTT.